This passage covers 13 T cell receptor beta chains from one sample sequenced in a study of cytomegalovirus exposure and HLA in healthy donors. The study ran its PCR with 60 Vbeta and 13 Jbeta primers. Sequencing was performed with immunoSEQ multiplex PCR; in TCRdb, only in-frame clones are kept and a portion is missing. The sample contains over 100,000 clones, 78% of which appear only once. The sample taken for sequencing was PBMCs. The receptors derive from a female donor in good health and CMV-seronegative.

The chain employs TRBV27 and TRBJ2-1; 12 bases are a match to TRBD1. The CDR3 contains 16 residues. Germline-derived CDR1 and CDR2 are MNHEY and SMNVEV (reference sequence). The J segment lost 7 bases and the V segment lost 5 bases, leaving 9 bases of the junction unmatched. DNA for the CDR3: TGTGCCAGCAGTACGCCGGGACAGGGGGCACGGAATGAGCAGTTCTTC. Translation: CASSTPGQGARNEQFF.

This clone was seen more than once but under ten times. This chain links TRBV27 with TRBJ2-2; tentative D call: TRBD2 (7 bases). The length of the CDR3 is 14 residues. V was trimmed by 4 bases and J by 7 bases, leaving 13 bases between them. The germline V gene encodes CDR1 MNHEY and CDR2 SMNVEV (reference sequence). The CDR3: CASSSYREGGELFF. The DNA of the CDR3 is TGTGCCAGCAGTTCGTACAGGGAGGGCGGGGAGCTGTTTTTT.

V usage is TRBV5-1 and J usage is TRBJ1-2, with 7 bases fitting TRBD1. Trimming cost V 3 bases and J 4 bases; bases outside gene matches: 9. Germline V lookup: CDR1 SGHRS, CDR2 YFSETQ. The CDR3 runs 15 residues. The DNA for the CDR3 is TGCGCCAGCAGCTCCCCGACAGGGACCTCCTATGGCTACACCTTC. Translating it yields CASSSPTGTSYGYTF.

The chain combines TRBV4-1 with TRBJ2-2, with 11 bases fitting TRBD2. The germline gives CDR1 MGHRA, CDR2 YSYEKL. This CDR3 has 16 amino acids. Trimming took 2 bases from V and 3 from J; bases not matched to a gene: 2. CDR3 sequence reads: CASSQLAGGDTGELFF. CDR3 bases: TGCGCCAGCAGCCAATTAGCGGGAGGGGACACCGGGGAGCTGTTTTTT.

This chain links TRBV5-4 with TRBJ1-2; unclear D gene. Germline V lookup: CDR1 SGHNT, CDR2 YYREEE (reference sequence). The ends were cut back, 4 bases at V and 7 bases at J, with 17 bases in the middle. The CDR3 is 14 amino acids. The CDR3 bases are TGTGCCAGCAGCCGATGGGCCGAAGCCCTTGGCTACACCTTC. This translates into CASSRWAEALGYTF.

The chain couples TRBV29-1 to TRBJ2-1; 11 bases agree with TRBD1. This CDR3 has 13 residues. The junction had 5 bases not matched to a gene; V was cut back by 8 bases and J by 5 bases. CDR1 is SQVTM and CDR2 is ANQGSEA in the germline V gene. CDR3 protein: CSTRTGGDNEQFF. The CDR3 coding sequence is TGCAGCACCCGGACAGGGGGCGACAATGAGCAGTTCTTC.

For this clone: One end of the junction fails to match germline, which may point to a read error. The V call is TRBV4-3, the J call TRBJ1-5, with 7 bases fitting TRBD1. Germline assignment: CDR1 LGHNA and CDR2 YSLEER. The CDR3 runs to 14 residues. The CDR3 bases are TGCGCCAGCAGCCTCCGACAGGGTAATCAGTCCCAGCATTTT. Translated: CASSLRQGNQSQHF.

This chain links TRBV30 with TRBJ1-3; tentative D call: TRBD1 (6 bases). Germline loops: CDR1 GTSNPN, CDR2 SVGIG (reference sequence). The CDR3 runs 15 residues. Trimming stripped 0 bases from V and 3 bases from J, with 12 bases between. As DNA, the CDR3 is TGTGCCTGGAGTGTACTGGACAGTATTGGAAACACCATATATTTT. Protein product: CAWSVLDSIGNTIYF.

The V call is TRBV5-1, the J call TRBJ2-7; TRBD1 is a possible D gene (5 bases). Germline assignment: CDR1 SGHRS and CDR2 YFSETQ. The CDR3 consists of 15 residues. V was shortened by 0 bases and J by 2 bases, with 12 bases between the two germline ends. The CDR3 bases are TGCGCCAGCAGCTTGGAGACAGTATCCCCCTACGAGCAGTACTTC. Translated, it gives CASSLETVSPYEQYF.

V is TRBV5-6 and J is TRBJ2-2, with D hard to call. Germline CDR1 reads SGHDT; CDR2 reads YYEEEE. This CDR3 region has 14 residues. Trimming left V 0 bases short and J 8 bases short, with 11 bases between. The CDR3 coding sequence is TGTGCCAGCAGCTTGGCTTCGCGGATAGGGGAGCTGTTTTTT. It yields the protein CASSLASRIGELFF.

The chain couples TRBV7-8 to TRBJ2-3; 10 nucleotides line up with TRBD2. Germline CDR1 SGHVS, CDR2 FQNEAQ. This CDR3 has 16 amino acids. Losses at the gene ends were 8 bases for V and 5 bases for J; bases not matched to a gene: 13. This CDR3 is CASRALAGAFGDTQYF. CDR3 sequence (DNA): TGTGCCAGCCGCGCCCTAGCGGGAGCTTTCGGAGATACGCAGTATTTT.

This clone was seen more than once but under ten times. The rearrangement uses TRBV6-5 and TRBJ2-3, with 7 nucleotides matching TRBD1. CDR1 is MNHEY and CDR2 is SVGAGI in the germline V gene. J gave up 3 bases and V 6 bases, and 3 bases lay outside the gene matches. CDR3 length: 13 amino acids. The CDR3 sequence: CASSVQGTDTQYF. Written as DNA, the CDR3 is TGTGCCAGCAGCGTACAGGGGACAGATACGCAGTATTTT.

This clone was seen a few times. The CDR3 nucleotides are TGCGCCAGCAGCCGGGACAGATCCCTAACAGATACGCAGTATTTT. The encoded protein is CASSRDRSLTDTQYF. The J gene is TRBJ2-3, the V gene TRBV5-1; TRBD1 agrees at 7 bases. The trim removed 4 bases at V and 3 bases at J, leaving 8 bases unmatched. Germline lookup yields CDR1 SGHRS and CDR2 YFSETQ. The CDR3 length is 15 residues.